Shown below are 29 T cell receptor beta chains from a single sample sequenced in a study of blood T cell repertoires in COVID-19. Sequencing used immunoSEQ multiplex PCR; TCRdb keeps in-frame clones, though not all of them. The table has about 440,000 clones, around 91% seen once; the top ten hold more than 0.55%. Sequencing was performed on PBMCs or T cells enriched from blood (not recorded which). These receptors all stem from a man younger than 30 who had recovered from COVID-19.

V usage is TRBV7-4 and J usage is TRBJ2-5; 7 bases agree with TRBD2. The CDR3 consists of 13 residues. Germline-derived CDR1 and CDR2 are SGHVT and SQSDAQ. Germline trimming cut 5 bases from V and 5 bases from J; bases unmatched to any gene: 5. CDR3 in amino acids: CASSIQRDETQYF. The CDR3 DNA reads as TGTGCCAGCAGCATCCAGCGGGACGAGACCCAGTACTTC.

The chain combines TRBV4-2 with TRBJ1-4; TRBD1 matches 9 bases. Germline V lookup: CDR1 LGHNA, CDR2 YNFKEQ. This CDR3 is built from 15 residues. V lost 4 bases, J lost 4 bases, and 4 bases stayed unmatched. The CDR3 reads CASSPTGGDNEKLFF. CDR3 DNA: TGTGCCAGCAGCCCTACAGGGGGCGATAATGAAAAACTGTTTTTT.

The CDR3 bases are TGTGCCAGCAGCCCCCCCCCTAGCGGACAAGAGACCCAGTACTTC. Translating gives CASSPPPSGQETQYF. This chain uses TRBV11-2 with TRBJ2-5; 7 nucleotides agree with TRBD2. V shed 5 bases and J 2 bases; nucleotides not matched to a gene: 8. CDR3 size: 15 residues. Germline CDR1 and CDR2: SGHAT and FQNNGV.

The rearrangement joins TRBV30 to TRBJ2-3; maybe TRBD1 (6 bases). The CDR3 has 15 amino acids. Germline values: CDR1 GTSNPN, CDR2 SVGIG (reference sequence). Trimming left V 0 bases short and J 3 bases short, with 13 bases between. The CDR3 reads CAWSVIGQRTDTQYF. The CDR3 nucleotides are TGTGCCTGGAGTGTAATAGGACAGAGAACAGATACGCAGTATTTT.

The chain carries TRBV19 and TRBJ1-5; D may be TRBD1 (6 bases). CDR3 size: 14 residues. CDR1 and CDR2 from the germline V gene are LNHDA and SQIVND (reference sequence). V was pared by 5 bases and J by 7 bases, with 15 bases between. The CDR3 loop is CASSVTGPAQPQHF. CDR3 nucleotide sequence: TGTGCCAGTAGTGTTACAGGGCCGGCACAGCCCCAGCATTTT.

V is TRBV28 and J is TRBJ2-4; 9 bases are shared with TRBD1. Per the germline V gene, CDR1 is MDHEN and CDR2 is SYDVKM. Trimming removed 5 bases from V and 8 bases from J; junction bases left unmatched: 4. The CDR3 sequence is 13 residues long. The CDR3 nucleotides are TGTGCCAGCAGTAGGGACAGGGAGGACATTCAGTACTTC. Encoded protein: CASSRDREDIQYF.

This clone occurred once. The chain joins TRBV3-1 (or the pseudogene TRBV3-2) to TRBJ1-2; D may be TRBD1 (5 bases). V was shortened by 0 bases and J by 7 bases, with 15 bases between the two germline ends. The length of the CDR3 is 15 residues. Germline lookup yields CDR1 LGHDT and CDR2 YNNKEL (reference sequence). The CDR3 loop is CASSQDSGGISGYTF. CDR3 DNA: TGTGCCAGCAGCCAAGATTCGGGGGGAATATCTGGCTACACCTTC.

V and J are TRBV18 and TRBJ2-7; no firm D call. Germline values: CDR1 KGHSH, CDR2 LQKENI. The CDR3 sequence is 14 residues long. V was shortened by 1 base and J by 1 base, with 8 bases between the two germline ends. The CDR3 coding sequence is TGTGCCAGCTCACCACTTGGCAGGTCCTACGAGCAGTACTTC. It specifies CASSPLGRSYEQYF. Based on the CDR3 plus reference TRBV18 and TRBJ2-7, the full variable domain is NAGVMQNPRHLVRRRGQEARLRCSPMKGHSHVYWYRQLPEEGLKFMVYLQKENIIDESGMPKERFSAEFPKEGPSILRIQQVVRGDSAAYFCASSPLGRSYEQYFGPGTRLTVT.

The rearrangement uses TRBV24-1 and TRBJ2-3; 8 nucleotides match TRBD2. The CDR3 length is 16 residues. Per germline, CDR1 KGHDR and CDR2 SFDVKD. With 6 bases clipped from V and 2 bases from J, the junction kept 9 bases outside the gene matches. CDR3: CATSSGTSGTTDTQYF. As DNA, the CDR3 is TGTGCCACCAGTTCTGGCACTAGCGGAACCACAGATACGCAGTATTTT.

The chain employs TRBV5-6 and TRBJ2-1; 10 bases agree with TRBD1. Germline CDR1 reads SGHDT; CDR2 reads YYEEEE. V lost 4 bases and J lost 4; bases outside the gene matches: 8. This CDR3 has 16 residues. Here the CDR3 reads CASSTTGGYQYNEQFF. CDR3 DNA: TGTGCCAGCAGCACGACAGGGGGCTATCAATACAATGAGCAGTTCTTC.

The rearrangement uses TRBV2 and TRBJ2-2; perhaps TRBD2 as D (6 bases). The CDR3 sequence is 14 residues long. CDR1 and CDR2 from the germline V gene are SNHLY and FYNNEI. Trimming left V 3 bases short and J 8 bases short, with 13 bases between. The CDR3 DNA reads as TGTGCCAGCAGTGAGATACTAGCCCGGGGGGAGCTGTTTTTT. Its protein is CASSEILARGELFF. Full variable domain (outside the CDR3, taken from reference TRBV2 and TRBJ2-2): EPEVTQTPSHQVTQMGQEVILRCVPISNHLYFYWYRQILGQKVEFLVSFYNNEISEKSEIFDDQFSVERPDGSNFTLKIRSTKLEDSAMYFCASSEILARGELFFGEGSRLTVL.

CDR3 protein: CASNFEGGALGTEAFF. For the CDR3, the DNA is TGTGCCAGCAATTTTGAGGGAGGGGCCTTGGGCACTGAAGCTTTCTTT. V usage is TRBV5-6 and J usage is TRBJ1-1; D might be TRBD1 (5 bases). This CDR3 is built from 16 residues. V was cut by 6 bases and J by 4 bases, with 22 bases left in between. From germline, CDR1 is SGHDT and CDR2 YYEEEE.

This clone was counted between two and nine times. This rearrangement joins TRBV25-1 to TRBJ2-2; D perhaps matches TRBD1 (5 bases). Germline assignment: CDR1 MGHDK and CDR2 SYGVNS. The CDR3 length is 15 residues. The V end lost 4 bases, the J end lost 2 bases, and 11 bases lay between the germline ends. The CDR3 DNA sequence: TGTGCCAGCAGTGCCCCGCAGGGAAACACCGGGGAGCTGTTTTTT. This sequence encodes CASSAPQGNTGELFF.

The genes are TRBV5-1 and TRBJ1-4, with 9 bases identical to TRBD1. V lost 0 bases and J lost 6; bases outside the gene matches: 15. Germline V CDR1 and CDR2: SGHRS, YFSETQ. The CDR3 has 19 amino acids. This CDR3 reads CASSLDDRDRVLHYEKLFF. In DNA, the CDR3 is TGCGCCAGCAGCTTGGACGATCGGGACAGGGTCTTGCACTATGAAAAACTGTTTTTT.

J is TRBJ2-7 and V is TRBV5-5; 10 nucleotides line up with TRBD2. CDR1 is SGHKS and CDR2 is YYEKEE in the germline V gene (reference sequence). The CDR3 loop spans 15 amino acids. After removal of 0 bases from V and 6 bases from J, the junction contained 6 bases not matched to a gene. The CDR3 DNA reads as TGTGCCAGCAGCTTGGGTCTAGCGGGAGCGCGCGAGCAGTACTTC. The encoded protein is CASSLGLAGAREQYF.

DNA for the CDR3: TGTGCCAGCACCTCACCCCGACTAGCGGGAGTTCGTGAGCAGTTCTTC. It yields the protein CASTSPRLAGVREQFF. The V call is TRBV28, the J call TRBJ2-1; 12 bases are shared with TRBD2. The CDR3 spans 16 residues. With 7 bases clipped from V and 9 bases from J, the junction kept 13 bases outside the gene matches. Per germline, CDR1 MDHEN and CDR2 SYDVKM.

The V and J genes are TRBV19 and TRBJ2-2; unclear D gene. Germline lookup yields CDR1 LNHDA and CDR2 SQIVND (reference sequence). The CDR3 runs to 15 residues. V lost 2 bases to trimming and J lost 6 bases, with 13 bases between them. CDR3 residues: CASSIKSLHSGELFF. In DNA, the CDR3 is TGTGCCAGTAGTATAAAGTCCCTTCACTCCGGGGAGCTGTTTTTT.

This sequence joins TRBV7-3 and TRBJ1-5; D not resolved. Trimming took off 2 bases at V and 3 bases at J, with 14 bases between the two ends. The length of the CDR3 is 16 residues. Germline loops: CDR1 SGHTA, CDR2 FQGTGA. The DNA for the CDR3 is TGTGCCAGCAGCTTACGTGGCAATACCTCCAATCAGCCCCAGCATTTT. Its protein is CASSLRGNTSNQPQHF. Using reference TRBV7-3 and TRBJ1-5 for the parts outside the CDR3, the full variable domain is GAGVSQTPSNKVTEKGKYVELRCDPISGHTALYWYRQSLGQGPEFLIYFQGTGAADDSGLPNDRFFAVRPEGSVSTLKIQRTERGDSAVYLCASSLRGNTSNQPQHFGDGTRLSIL.

This sequence joins TRBV11-3 and TRBJ1-2; no definite D call. This CDR3 has 16 residues. Germline assignment: CDR1 SGHNT and CDR2 YENEEA. Trimming cost V 0 bases and J 4 bases, with 15 bases left between them. CDR3 residues: CASSLDGNSEGYGYTF. DNA for the CDR3: TGTGCCAGCAGCTTAGACGGGAATTCGGAGGGCTATGGCTACACCTTC.

V gene TRBV2 combines with J gene TRBJ2-5, with D possibly TRBD1 on 5 matching bases. V lost 2 bases and J 5 bases, leaving 15 bases between the germline ends. CDR1 SNHLY and CDR2 FYNNEI come from the germline V gene. The CDR3 contains 15 residues. The CDR3 here is CASSEYLAGMETQYF. The CDR3 DNA follows: TGTGCCAGCAGTGAATACCTGGCAGGGATGGAGACCCAGTACTTC.

This CDR3 reads CATSDALALQETQYF. As DNA, the CDR3 is TGTGCCACCAGTGATGCACTAGCGCTCCAAGAGACCCAGTACTTC. The chain is built from TRBV24-1 and TRBJ2-5; TRBD2 agrees at 7 bases. V lost 3 bases to trimming and J lost 1 base; unmatched junction nucleotides: 4. Germline lookup yields CDR1 KGHDR and CDR2 SFDVKD. CDR3 length equals 15 residues.

This rearrangement joins TRBV7-2 to TRBJ1-2; 7 nucleotides agree with TRBD1. Unmatched junction bases numbered 9, after V lost 6 bases and J lost 8 bases. CDR1 is SGHTA and CDR2 is FQGNSA in the germline V gene. This CDR3 region has 13 residues. The CDR3 here is CASRHPTGQGYTF. The CDR3 nucleotides read TGTGCCAGCAGACACCCGACAGGGCAGGGCTACACCTTC.

This clone turned up a few times. The chain combines TRBV10-3 with TRBJ1-2; 10 bases fit TRBD1. V shed 7 bases, J shed 8 bases, and the junction held 7 bases outside the gene matches. There are 13 residues in the CDR3. The V gene's germline CDR1 is ENHRY and CDR2 SYGVKD. The CDR3 loop reads CAITRTGGNGYTF. DNA of the CDR3: TGTGCCATCACCCGGACAGGGGGGAACGGCTACACCTTC.

The V call is TRBV2, the J call TRBJ2-6, with a weak D call TRBD2 (6 bases). V was pared by 6 bases and J by 4 bases, with 13 bases between. This CDR3 spans 15 amino acids. The V gene's germline CDR1 is SNHLY and CDR2 FYNNEI. The CDR3 nucleotides read TGTGCCAGCAGGACGGGAGCGGTAGGGGCCAACGTCCTGACTTTC. Its translation: CASRTGAVGANVLTF.

The chain couples TRBV5-4 to TRBJ2-7; 8 bases line up with TRBD1. Germline lookup yields CDR1 SGHNT and CDR2 YYREEE (reference sequence). The CDR3 loop spans 17 amino acids. V lost 4 bases and J lost 2; bases outside the gene matches: 14. The chain's CDR3 is CASSGRQGRSGAYEQYF. CDR3 DNA: TGTGCCAGCAGCGGGAGACAGGGGCGCTCCGGCGCCTACGAGCAGTACTTC.

The genes are TRBV2 and TRBJ2-2; 8 nucleotides line up with TRBD2. Germline V lookup: CDR1 SNHLY, CDR2 FYNNEI. Trimming cost V 6 bases and J 3 bases; bases outside gene matches: 6. This CDR3 spans 15 amino acids. CDR3 sequence reads: CASRTGTSDTGELFF. The CDR3 bases are TGTGCCAGCAGAACCGGGACTAGTGACACCGGGGAGCTGTTTTTT.

The chain is built from TRBV7-8 and TRBJ2-5; TRBD2 matches at 8 bases. The CDR3 length is 16 residues. The trim removed 0 bases at V and 2 bases at J, leaving 5 bases unmatched. Germline lookup yields CDR1 SGHVS and CDR2 FQNEAQ. Here the CDR3 reads CASSLAPAGVQETQYF. The CDR3 DNA reads as TGTGCCAGCAGCTTAGCACCAGCGGGGGTTCAAGAGACCCAGTACTTC.

The rearrangement uses TRBV14 and TRBJ1-1; possibly TRBD1 for D (6 bases). CDR1 and CDR2 (germline): SGHDN, FVKESK. V was shortened by 4 bases and J by 2 bases, with 20 bases between the two germline ends. The CDR3 sequence is 17 residues long. In DNA form, the CDR3 reads TGTGCCAGCAGCCTAATCACCCCGACAGGCAGAAACACTGAAGCTTTCTTT. Translated, it gives CASSLITPTGRNTEAFF.

V usage is TRBV10-1 and J usage is TRBJ2-3; no definite D call. V lost 3 bases, J lost 2 bases, and 9 bases lay in between. The germline V gene encodes CDR1 WNHNN and CDR2 SYGVQD (reference sequence). The CDR3 sequence is 14 residues long. The CDR3 reads CASSEMGATDTQYF. DNA of the CDR3: TGCGCCAGCAGTGAAATGGGCGCCACAGATACGCAGTATTTT.